This T cell receptor beta chain was sequenced for a study of blood T cell repertoires in COVID-19 (dated by TCRdb to about 2020). Looking at the study overall: Samples covering the acute and convalescent phases of COVID-19 were provided by collaborators in the United States, Italy and Spain. The prospective study material was composed of cDNA or gDNA derived from T cells, B-cell-depleted T cells, or PBMCs. Deeply sampled blood TCRbeta repertoires from subjects exposed to, actively infected with, or recovered from COVID-19 were included in the dataset. The repertoires were released in a freely available public database intended as a resource for research on the immune response to SARS-CoV-2. Samples were obtained from the ongoing ImmuneRACE study (first 160 participants) and from some 1,300 subjects provided by 6 global collaborators. The sample metadata nearly always contained a de-identified subject ID, COVID-19 status, age in years and sex. Where HLA class I and class II types were available, the types were taken from metadata supplied by the sample provider, not from assay-based typing.

This clone was picked up one time. It has no known antigen specificity. Per-base quality was not reported, and no clone a single base away is much larger than it. Trimming accounts for 6 bases at V and 6 bases at J, while the number of junction bases matched to no gene is 13. The germline V gene supplies CDR1 MNHEY and CDR2 SVGEGT. Inclusive of the bounding cysteine and phenylalanine, the CDR3 is 17 residues long. Just CDR3 DNA is preserved here, 51 bases in frame from base 1. Collaborating institutions collected whole blood in K2EDTA tubes following their own protocols. For TCRbeta analysis, collaborator samples were shipped as frozen whole blood, as isolated PBMCs, or as DNA extracted from either sample type. TCRbeta CDR3 regions were amplified from genomic DNA by means of the immunoSEQ Assay, a bias-controlled multiplex PCR. Concerning the study's data processing: Within the assay, amplification of reference gene primers was used to estimate how many nucleated cells each sample contained. Sequence reads were collapsed and filtered to measure the absolute abundance of every unique TCRbeta CDR3 rearrangement. For each sample, productive Simpson clonality was calculated by taking the square root of Simpson's diversity index across productive rearrangements. Sourced from immuneACCESS, this table was stored by TCRdb with only in-frame sequences that have V and J called. A share of the clones is absent; for the studies checked, an unresolved V gene accounts for under half, and the remainder has no known explanation. Clone size and the V and J calls come from that table; the DNA yielded D and trimming. For this sample there are around 84,000 clones; about 80% appear just once. About 12% of the sample rests with the top ten.

On the study overall, not on this receptor specifically: The quantity of clinical and demographic metadata differed by source and by participant and was supplied without curation.

The chain is encoded by TRBV6-2 or TRBV6-3 joined to TRBJ2-2; TRBD2 fits 10 bases in the junction. The clonotype originates from a woman between 35 and 50 years old with active or convalescent COVID-19. Sequenced: peripheral blood. Here the CDR3 is given as CASSRPVSGRAAGELFF. The DNA sequence follows: TGTGCCAGCAGCCGGCCGGTAAGCGGGAGGGCCGCCGGGGAGCTGTTTTTT.